The clone carrying this T cell receptor beta chain was observed a single time. The sample comes from a study of blood T cell repertoires in COVID-19. Participants had their cohort set by participant-reported clinical history. Assay: immunoSEQ multiplex PCR; the TCRdb copy retains only in-frame clones and omits some. The sample includes roughly 400,000 clones, nearly 90% of them seen just once. In germline, CDR1 is MNHEY, CDR2 SMNVEV (reference sequence). V shed 3 bases and J shed 0 bases, with 11 bases lying between them. This CDR3 is 15 amino acids long. The TCR was taken from a middle-aged woman with acute COVID-19. The specimen sequenced was PBMCs or T cells enriched from blood (not recorded which). The chain couples TRBV27 to TRBJ1-2; tentatively, D is TRBD1 (6 bases). CDR3 nucleotides: TGTGCCAGCAGTTTGGCCACAGGGACTAACTATGGCTACACCTTC. Residues: CASSLATGTNYGYTF.